The TCR beta chain under discussion was sequenced for a study of CD8 T cells in Susac syndrome (dated by TCRdb to about 2019). For the study in its entirety: The study used repertoire sequencing to test whether antigen drove CD8+ T cell activation and differentiation in Susac syndrome. Clonality of the CD8+ T cell repertoire was compared between roughly 13 healthy donors, some 14 Susac syndrome patients and around 16 multiple sclerosis patients.

V and J are truncated by 1 base and 7 bases respectively, leaving an intervening sequence of 14 bases. The germline V gene encodes CDR1 SGHVS and CDR2 FQNEAQ. Inclusive of the bounding cysteine and phenylalanine, the CDR3 is 14 residues long. Solely the CDR3 DNA is kept, with 42 bases framed from the first base. Overall study outcomes, separate from this receptor: The number of individuals in the TCR sequencing and HLA analysis was recognized as being relatively small.

RNA was extracted using the RNeasy kit, and about 0.45 to 1 ug of the RNA was reverse transcribed with random hexamers. The immunoSEQ multiplex PCR assay, which covers 54 Vbeta and 13 Jbeta segments, was used to amplify TCR beta CDR3 regions. PCR amplification bias was corrected using a synthetic template baseline for primer optimization and computational correction. The paper's processing steps were these. Reads were annotated to V, D and J genes per IMGT and analyzed with immunoSEQ Analyzer, keeping only productive sequences. To calculate clonality, Shannon entropy was normalized by log2 of the number of productive unique sequences and then subtracted from one. For each patient and control, public and private clones were evaluated among the 100 most prevalent clones. A clone was defined as Susac-specific if it was absent from the healthy and MS cohorts, from 1052 published viral clones and from other ImmuneACCESS disease sequences. In-frame beta chains were kept once TCRdb had trimmed the public reads at Q25 with fastp and called clones with MiXCR. Every CDR3 protein is listed once, alongside the most common genes and DNA of its rows. TCRdb, rather than the study authors, made the V and J calls. A total of about 140,000 distinct CDR3 sequences appear in this sample, roughly 94% of them only once. The top ten constitute 0.27% of the sample.

As regards this clonotype: The antigen it binds to is not known. No quality values exist for individual bases; no much larger clone is one base distant.

Peripheral blood CD8+ and CD4+ T cells from healthy donors, Susac syndrome patients and multiple sclerosis patients were profiled using high-throughput TCR beta sequencing. The healthy donors served as controls matched for age and sex. Bulk CD8+ and CD4+ T cells were purified by magnetic negative isolation, while CD8+ TEMRA cells were enriched using FACS. Blood was collected in EDTA tubes and processed within 24 hours, with PBMCs isolated through density gradient centrifugation. PBMCs intended for TCR sequencing were cryopreserved in liquid nitrogen and thawed later in a water bath at 37 degrees C. A purity of at least 90% was achieved for sorted or isolated CD4+, CD8+ and CD8+ TEMRA cells.

This sequence was found in a human donor in good health. The chain is encoded by TRBV7-8 joined to TRBJ2-7; the D region possibly corresponds to TRBD1 (5 bases align). The sample was CD8+ T cells from PBMCs. The CDR3 in this case is CASSLGQGSREQYF. The sequence in DNA is TGTGCCAGCAGCTTAGGGCAGGGATCCAGGGAGCAGTACTTC.